This T cell receptor (beta chain) was sequenced during a study of T cells in Graves' hyperthyroidism and ophthalmopathy. Details on this clonotype: Its antigen is undetermined.

CDR1 is LNHDA and CDR2 is SQIVND in the germline V gene (reference sequence). This CDR3 has 13 residues. V gave up 3 bases and J gave up 6 bases, with 11 bases separating them. General study points: Using 13 V-J features, a model discriminated ophthalmopathy from stable hyperthyroidism.

Diagnoses used clinical symptoms, serum thyroxine and TRAb, thyroid ultrasound and orbital computed tomography. There were TCR beta CDR3 regions amplified from RNA transcripts. The study used the HTBI primer set for a first-round RT-PCR of the TCR CDR3. TCRdb recomputed calls from the multiplex PCR reads with MiXCR, one row per CDR3 protein. The table shows 500,000 to 550,000 distinct CDR3 sequences, with around 21% occurring only once. The origin of this receptor is a man younger than 35 with Graves' hyperthyroidism. V usage is TRBV19 and J usage is TRBJ1-1; perhaps TRBD1 as D (6 bases). Sequences were obtained from blood. The CDR3 region has the DNA TGTGCCAGTAGTATCTGGGGGGCCGCTGAAGCTTTCTTT. Amino acids: CASSIWGAAEAFF. Variable domain in full (rest from reference TRBV19 and TRBJ1-1): DGGITQSPKYLFRKEGQNVTLSCEQNLNHDAMYWYRQDPGQGLRLIYYSQIVNDFQKGDIAEGYSVSREKKESFPLTVTSAQKNPTAFYLCASSIWGAAEAFFGQGTRLTVV.